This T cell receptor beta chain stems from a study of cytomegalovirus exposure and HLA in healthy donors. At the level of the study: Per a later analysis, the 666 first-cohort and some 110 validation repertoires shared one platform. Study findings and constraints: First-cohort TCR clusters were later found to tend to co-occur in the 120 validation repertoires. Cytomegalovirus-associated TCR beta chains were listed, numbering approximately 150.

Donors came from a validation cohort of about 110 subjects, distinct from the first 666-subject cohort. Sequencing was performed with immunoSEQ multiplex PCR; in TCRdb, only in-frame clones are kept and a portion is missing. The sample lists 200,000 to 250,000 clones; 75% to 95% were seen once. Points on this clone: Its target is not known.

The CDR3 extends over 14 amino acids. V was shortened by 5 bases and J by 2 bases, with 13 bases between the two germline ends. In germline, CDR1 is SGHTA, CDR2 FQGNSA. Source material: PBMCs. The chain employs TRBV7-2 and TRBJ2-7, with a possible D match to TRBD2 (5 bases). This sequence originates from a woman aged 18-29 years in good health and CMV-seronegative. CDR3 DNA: TGTGCCAGCAGCGCACTGGAGGCGCCCTACGAGCAGTACTTC. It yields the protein CASSALEAPYEQYF.